This TCR beta chain was sequenced in a study of T cell responses to AZD1222 COVID-19 vaccine. Study observations and caveats: Donors, mostly white British, included more females; clonal diversity was possibly underestimated. Spike-specific TCR depth and breadth grew after two AZD1222 doses. Repertoires were obtained solely post-peak T cell response. Within unmutated variant regions lay the reported targets of nearly half of spike-specific TCRs.

Regarding this clone: Its target is unknown. Other DNA sequences within the sample encode an identical CDR3.

Profiling relied on immunoSEQ multiplex PCR, and the TCRdb table lists in-frame clones only, not all of them. The data hold under 300,000 clones, with approximately 93% observed a single time. The clonotype originates from an adult in good health. The specimen comprised peripheral blood, sampled on day 0 of AZD1222 vaccination.

As DNA, the CDR3 is TGTGCCAGCTCACCCGAGACAGGCGCCGGGGAGCTGTTTTTT. It is translated as CASSPETGAGELFF. The genes are TRBV18 and TRBJ2-2, with a possible D match to TRBD1 (6 bases). Trimming pared 3 bases from V and 6 bases from J, leaving 11 bases between. From germline, CDR1 is KGHSH and CDR2 LQKENI. The CDR3 is 14 residues long.